Following are 27 T cell receptor beta chains from one sample sequenced in a study of regulatory T cells in long-lasting Graves disease. Construction of TCR beta libraries relied on iRepertoire HTBI primers and on Arm-PCR targeting CDR3 regions. Via MiXCR, TCRdb re-called the multiplex PCR reads, giving one row per CDR3 protein. The data contain about 540,000 distinct CDR3 sequences, roughly 13% of them seen just once; the ten biggest clones take up under 10%. The time point was: newly diagnosed GD, antithyroid drugs for less than 3 months. PBMC RNA was the source of the TCR library. This sample also belongs to another study, concerning T cells in Graves' hyperthyroidism and ophthalmopathy.

The sample here was peripheral blood mononuclear cells (PBMCs), taken at new diagnosis, from a patient treated with antithyroid drugs. The receptors come from a man aged 25 to 40 with Graves disease.

This clonotype was seen many times. The rearrangement links TRBV29-1 to TRBJ1-1; no clear D gene. V was cut by 5 bases and J by 0 bases, with 7 bases left in between. Germline V gene sequence: CDR1 SQVTM, CDR2 ANQGSEA. The CDR3 totals 12 residues. The CDR3 spells CSVPSMNTEAFF. CDR3 bases: TGCAGCGTTCCCAGTATGAACACTGAAGCTTTCTTT.

This clonotype was observed at least ten times. The rearrangement joins TRBV27 to TRBJ2-5; no firm D call. Germline V gene data show CDR1 as MNHEY and CDR2 as SMNVEV (reference sequence). CDR3 length equals 12 residues. The germline V and J ends were trimmed by 5 bases and 0 bases, with 4 bases remaining between them. CDR3 nucleotides: TGTGCCAGCAGTGCCAACCAAGAGACCCAGTACTTC. Encoded protein: CASSANQETQYF.

As to this clonotype: With a much larger clone just one base away, this may be a read error. The chain recombines TRBV29-1 with TRBJ2-7; 10 bases fit TRBD2. The CDR3 covers 14 residues. V dropped 7 bases and J dropped 0; count of bases not matched to a gene: 6. Germline V CDR1 and CDR2: SQVTM, ANQGSEA. The CDR3 sequence is CSASASGSSYEQYF. Written as DNA, the CDR3 is TGCAGCGCGTCAGCTAGCGGGAGCTCCTACGAGCAGTACTTC.

This clonotype was counted many times. This chain joins TRBV2 and TRBJ2-7; D may be TRBD2 (5 bases). V was clipped by 4 bases and J by 4 bases, with 11 bases between them. This CDR3 contains 13 residues. In germline, CDR1 is SNHLY, CDR2 FYNNEI. DNA of the CDR3: TGTGCCAGCAGTGGCCTAGCCGCTTACGAGCAGTACTTC. Its protein is CASSGLAAYEQYF. Full variable domain (rest looked up from reference TRBV2 and TRBJ2-7): EPEVTQTPSHQVTQMGQEVILRCVPISNHLYFYWYRQILGQKVEFLVSFYNNEISEKSEIFDDQFSVERPDGSNFTLKIRSTKLEDSAMYFCASSGLAAYEQYFGPGTRLTVT.

This clonotype was counted many times. The V and J genes are TRBV10-2 and TRBJ2-1; 14 bases fit TRBD2. V lost 0 bases, J lost 6 bases, and 4 bases stayed unmatched. In germline, CDR1 is WSHSY, CDR2 SAAADI. The CDR3 is made up of 17 amino acids. The CDR3 DNA is TGCGCCAGCAGTGAGTCGGGCGGACTAGCGGGGGGCAATGAGCAGTTCTTC. Encoded protein: CASSESGGLAGGNEQFF.

This clonotype was observed many times. The rearrangement uses TRBV7-9 and TRBJ2-5; TRBD2 is a possible D gene (5 bases). The V end lost 4 bases, the J end lost 9 bases, and 9 bases lay between the germline ends. This CDR3 has 11 amino acids. Germline-derived CDR1 and CDR2 are SEHNR and FQNEAQ (reference sequence). The CDR3 region is CASSSQRAQYF. The CDR3 DNA follows: TGTGCCAGCAGCTCCCAGAGGGCCCAGTACTTC. Looking up the rest from reference TRBV7-9 and TRBJ2-5 gives the full variable domain: DTGVSQNPRHKITKRGQNVTFRCDPISEHNRLYWYRQTLGQGPEFLTYFQNEAQLEKSRLLSDRFSAERPKGSFSTLEIQRTEQGDSAMYLCASSSQRAQYFGPGTRLLVL.

The V gene is TRBV6-2 or TRBV6-3, the J gene TRBJ1-5; D unresolved. The CDR3 totals 12 residues. V gave up 5 bases and J gave up 6 bases, with 8 bases separating them. Germline CDR1 and CDR2: MNHEY and SVGEGT. In DNA, the CDR3 is TGTGCCAGCAGTGATCCGAGTCAGCCCCAGCATTTT. Its protein product is CASSDPSQPQHF.

This clonotype was seen ten or more times. This sequence joins TRBV20-1 and TRBJ2-3; D is tentatively TRBD1 or TRBD2 (5 bases each). Germline values: CDR1 DFQATT, CDR2 SNEGSKA (reference sequence). V gave up 1 base and J gave up 10 bases, with 12 bases separating them. This CDR3 spans 12 amino acids. The CDR3 region is CSARAPRGPQYF. Written as DNA, the CDR3 is TGCAGTGCTAGAGCCCCTCGGGGACCGCAGTATTTT.

This clonotype was seen a few times. This CDR3 reads CASSLPRHWATGGPNTIYF. CDR3 DNA sequence: TGTGCCAGTAGCCTTCCCCGGCACTGGGCTACAGGCGGCCCAAACACCATATATTTT. The chain recombines TRBV19 with TRBJ1-3; maybe TRBD1 (5 bases). Trimming cost V 6 bases and J 6 bases, with 30 bases left between them. The CDR3 sequence is 19 residues long. CDR1 and CDR2 (germline): LNHDA, SQIVND (reference sequence).

This clonotype was observed many times. This chain joins TRBV30 and TRBJ1-1, with 7 positions matching TRBD1. V lost 1 base to trimming and J lost 6 bases; unmatched junction nucleotides: 11. Germline values: CDR1 GTSNPN, CDR2 SVGIG (reference sequence). The CDR3 covers 15 residues. CDR3 sequence: CAWSEGAGEGSEAFF. The CDR3 DNA reads TGTGCCTGGAGTGAGGGGGCTGGCGAAGGTTCTGAAGCTTTCTTT.

Regarding this clonotype: A much larger clone is a single base away; this may be a read error. The chain carries TRBV7-6 and TRBJ2-3; TRBD2 matches 9 bases. This CDR3 is 14 amino acids long. Per the germline V gene, CDR1 is SGHVS and CDR2 is FNYEAQ. Unmatched junction bases numbered 7, after V lost 4 bases and J lost 8 bases. CDR3 nucleotides: TGTGCCAGCAGCTCCCTTAGCGGGAGCAGTACGCAGTATTTT. Protein: CASSSLSGSSTQYF.

This clonotype was seen many times. The chain carries TRBV10-3 and TRBJ2-7; 7 nucleotides match TRBD2. This CDR3 is built from 15 residues. The germline V gene has CDR1 ENHRY and CDR2 SYGVKD. V lost 2 bases to trimming and J lost 3 bases; unmatched junction nucleotides: 7. The CDR3 loop is CAISERTRRFYEQYF. CDR3 nucleotides: TGTGCCATCAGTGAGAGGACTAGAAGGTTCTACGAGCAGTACTTC.

The table lists this clonotype with a few counts. The chain uses TRBV10-2 and TRBJ1-2; 7 bases are shared with TRBD1. The CDR3 runs 13 residues. Looked up from germline, CDR1 is WSHSY and CDR2 is SAAADI. Losses at the gene ends were 9 bases for V and 4 bases for J; bases not matched to a gene: 8. CDR3: CASLIQGGYGYTF. CDR3 in DNA: TGCGCCAGTCTGATCCAGGGGGGCTATGGCTACACCTTC.

At least ten counts were recorded for this clonotype. The chain is built from TRBV20-1 and TRBJ2-1, with 11 bases lining up with TRBD2. CDR1 and CDR2 (germline): DFQATT, SNEGSKA (reference sequence). The CDR3 sequence is 15 residues long. V shed 0 bases and J 7 bases; nucleotides not matched to a gene: 5. In DNA, the CDR3 is TGCAGTGCTAGAGAAGCTAGCGGGAGGCTTAATGAGCAGTTCTTC. This translates into CSAREASGRLNEQFF.

This rearrangement joins TRBV20-1 to TRBJ1-2; no clear D. The V and J ends lost 6 bases and 8 bases respectively, with 13 bases between them. In germline, CDR1 is DFQATT, CDR2 SNEGSKA (reference sequence). This CDR3 region has 11 residues. The CDR3: CSAHDDWGYTF. CDR3 sequence (DNA): TGCAGTGCCCACGACGATTGGGGCTACACCTTC.

This clonotype was detected ten times or more. This sequence joins TRBV25-1 and TRBJ1-5; D call uncertain. The V end lost 8 bases, the J end lost 0 bases, and 11 bases lay between the germline ends. The CDR3 is made up of 14 amino acids. The germline V gene has CDR1 MGHDK and CDR2 SYGVNS. The CDR3 DNA reads as TGTGCCAGCGCCCCGATTTATAGCAATCAGCCCCAGCATTTT. This translates into CASAPIYSNQPQHF.

Only one count was recorded for this clonotype. One base away lies a much larger clone, so this may be a sequencing read error. This chain links TRBV11-3 with TRBJ2-1, with D hard to call. The germline V and J ends were trimmed by 5 bases and 10 bases, with 12 bases remaining between them. This CDR3 is 12 amino acids long. Germline V gene lookup returns CDR1 SGHNT and CDR2 YENEEA. CDR3 protein: CASSHSQYEQFF. The CDR3, as DNA: TGTGCCAGCAGCCATAGTCAGTACGAGCAGTTCTTC.

The CDR3 loop reads CSAPLGSSGANVLTF. CDR3 nucleotide sequence: TGCAGTGCCCCCCTGGGCAGCTCTGGGGCCAACGTCCTGACTTTC. The gene calls are TRBV20-1 and TRBJ2-6; D gene ambiguous. V lost 6 bases to trimming and J lost 0 bases, with 12 bases between them. This CDR3 is 15 amino acids long. Germline-derived CDR1 and CDR2 are DFQATT and SNEGSKA (reference sequence).

At least ten counts were recorded for this clonotype. The chain uses TRBV2 and TRBJ2-3; D gene uncertain. This CDR3 has 14 residues. The V gene lost 3 bases and the J gene lost 6 bases, with 13 bases spanning the gap. Germline lookup yields CDR1 SNHLY and CDR2 FYNNEI. The CDR3 reads CASSERPLKDTQYF. Here the CDR3 DNA reads TGTGCCAGCAGTGAGAGGCCCCTGAAGGATACGCAGTATTTT. The variable domain in full, completed from reference TRBV2 and TRBJ2-3, reads EPEVTQTPSHQVTQMGQEVILRCVPISNHLYFYWYRQILGQKVEFLVSFYNNEISEKSEIFDDQFSVERPDGSNFTLKIRSTKLEDSAMYFCASSERPLKDTQYFGPGTRLTVL.

In this sample, this clonotype turned up many times. The chain couples TRBV7-9 to TRBJ2-7; D remains ambiguous. The CDR3 has 14 amino acids. The V gene's germline CDR1 is SEHNR and CDR2 FQNEAQ (reference sequence). Trimming shortened V by 0 bases and J by 2 bases, and 8 bases separated the two germline ends. This CDR3 is CASSLAGLPYEQYF. DNA for the CDR3: TGTGCCAGCAGCTTAGCTGGCTTACCCTACGAGCAGTACTTC.

The rearrangement links TRBV20-1 to TRBJ2-1, with 11 bases fitting TRBD2. CDR3 size: 14 residues. J lost 10 bases, V lost 2 bases, and 7 bases had no gene match. Germline V gives CDR1 DFQATT, CDR2 SNEGSKA (reference sequence). The CDR3 DNA follows: TGCAGTGCTAGAACACTAGCGGGAGAGCTGGAGCAGTTCTTC. Translation: CSARTLAGELEQFF.

V and J are TRBV18 and TRBJ2-3; tentatively, D is TRBD1 (5 bases). The germline V gene encodes CDR1 KGHSH and CDR2 LQKENI. This CDR3 comprises 14 residues. V was cut by 3 bases and J by 0 bases, with 7 bases left in between. CDR3 sequence reads: CASSPTASTDTQYF. As DNA, the CDR3 is TGTGCCAGCTCACCGACAGCTAGCACAGATACGCAGTATTTT. Complete variable domain (other parts from reference TRBV18 and TRBJ2-3): NAGVMQNPRHLVRRRGQEARLRCSPMKGHSHVYWYRQLPEEGLKFMVYLQKENIIDESGMPKERFSAEFPKEGPSILRIQQVVRGDSAAYFCASSPTASTDTQYFGPGTRLTVL.

This chain connects TRBV5-1 to TRBJ2-3; D is undetermined. The CDR3 consists of 13 residues. V was cut by 7 bases and J by 0 bases, with 9 bases left in between. Per germline, CDR1 SGHRS and CDR2 YFSETQ. CDR3 sequence reads: CASQPPSTDTQYF. The CDR3, as DNA: TGCGCCAGCCAGCCCCCTAGCACAGATACGCAGTATTTT.

In its sample, this clonotype was seen many times. This sequence joins TRBV20-1 and TRBJ1-1; D is undetermined. V was pared by 0 bases and J by 2 bases, with 10 bases between. Germline-derived CDR1 and CDR2 are DFQATT and SNEGSKA (reference sequence). The CDR3 is 14 amino acids. As DNA, the CDR3 is TGCAGTGCTAGAGAGGGGTCCTATAACACTGAAGCTTTCTTT. Its protein is CSAREGSYNTEAFF.

This clonotype occurred a few times. The V gene is TRBV19, the J gene TRBJ2-1; 9 nucleotides match TRBD1. V was pared by 6 bases and J by 9 bases, with 6 bases of the junction left unmatched. This CDR3 has 13 residues. CDR1 LNHDA and CDR2 SQIVND come from the germline V gene (reference sequence). CDR3 sequence (DNA): TGTGCCAGTAGAGGGACAGGGATGACTGAGCAGTTCTTC. This translates into CASRGTGMTEQFF.

Ten or more counts support this clonotype. The DNA of the CDR3 is TGTGCCAGCAACTCACCCGGGGAGCTGTTTTTT. It translates to CASNSPGELFF. This chain uses TRBV7-9 with TRBJ2-2; D gene unclear. Germline V gene data show CDR1 as SEHNR and CDR2 as FQNEAQ (reference sequence). V was clipped by 7 bases and J by 6 bases, with 6 bases between them. The CDR3 sequence is 11 residues long.

This sequence joins TRBV6-1 and TRBJ1-4; 7 bases fit TRBD1. Unmatched junction bases numbered 3, after V lost 6 bases and J lost 2 bases. The CDR3 consists of 14 residues. Germline values: CDR1 MNHNS, CDR2 SASEGT. CDR3 DNA: TGTGCCAGCAGAAAACAGGGGACTAATGAAAAACTGTTTTTT. This codes for CASRKQGTNEKLFF.